These T cell receptor beta chains were read from a single sample in a study of T cells in localized non-small cell lung cancer. Produced via immunoSEQ multiplex PCR; TCRdb's table is partial and in-frame only. The table has just under 80,000 clones, over 75% seen once. The starting material was peripheral blood, obtained before any cancer treatment. The source is a female donor older than 55 with stage I lung adenocarcinoma. Each CDR3 is given with its conserved first and last residue. Fields, in order: D gene, CDR3 length, J gene, clone size, V gene, CDR3 protein, CDR3 DNA. A D gene is named only where the DNA matches it firmly. Clone size, where shown, is once, few, many, or a class for clones that have expanded.

.,16,TRBJ2-7,once,TRBV27,CASSVRREFPLYEQYF,TGTGCCAGCAGTGTCCGGAGGGAGTTTCCCCTCTACGAGCAGTACTTC
.,13,TRBJ1-5,.,TRBV6-6,CVSSYESNQPQHF,TGTGTCAGCAGTTACGAGTCGAATCAGCCCCAGCATTTT
TRBD1,14,TRBJ2-7,.,TRBV6-6,CASSPGQVIYEQYF,TGTGCCAGCAGCCCGGGACAGGTCATCTACGAGCAGTACTTC
TRBD1,15,TRBJ1-3,.,TRBV5-1,CASSSSRGTGNTIYF,TGCGCCAGCAGCTCTTCCAGGGGGACTGGAAACACCATATATTTT
.,14,TRBJ2-5,.,TRBV7-9,CASSSGREQETQYF,TGTGCCAGCAGCTCGGGCAGAGAGCAAGAGACCCAGTACTTC
TRBD1,15,TRBJ2-7,.,TRBV28,CASSATGTGLYEQYF,TGTGCCAGCAGCGCGACCGGGACAGGGCTCTACGAGCAGTACTTC
TRBD2,18,TRBJ2-1,.,TRBV7-8,CASSPTGLAGGSNNEQFF,TGTGCCAGCAGCCCAACGGGACTAGCGGGAGGGTCTAACAATGAGCAGTTCTTC
TRBD2,15,TRBJ2-2,.,TRBV11-3,CASSDRLAGNGELFF,TGTGCCAGCAGCGACAGACTAGCGGGAAACGGGGAGCTGTTTTTT
.,15,TRBJ2-3,.,TRBV28,CASSLVQGGTDTQYF,TGTGCCAGCAGTTTAGTCCAGGGAGGCACAGATACGCAGTATTTT
.,15,TRBJ1-2,.,TRBV11-2,CASSLDPGVGYGYTF,TGTGCCAGCAGCTTAGATCCGGGAGTGGGCTATGGCTACACCTTC
.,13,TRBJ1-1,few,TRBV28,CASSPPGRQEAFF,TGTGCCAGCAGTCCCCCAGGGAGGCAGGAAGCTTTCTTT
TRBD1,15,TRBJ2-1,few,TRBV29-1,CSVDEQGGSYNEQFF,TGCAGCGTGGATGAACAGGGGGGCTCCTACAATGAGCAGTTCTTC
TRBD1,17,TRBJ1-4,.,TRBV28,CASSFEAGGATNEKLFF,TGTGCCAGCAGTTTCGAGGCAGGGGGCGCAACTAATGAAAAACTGTTTTTT
.,13,TRBJ1-1,.,TRBV10-3,CAIKGYLNTEAFF,TGTGCCATCAAAGGGTATTTAAACACTGAAGCTTTCTTT
.,17,TRBJ1-1,.,TRBV11-2,CASSDLRIGLMNTEAFF,TGTGCCAGCAGCGACCTTCGTATAGGGCTCATGAACACTGAAGCTTTCTTT
TRBD1,15,TRBJ1-3,.,TRBV7-9,CASSLWDRGQHTIYF,TGTGCCAGCAGCTTATGGGACAGGGGTCAGCACACCATATATTTT
.,13,TRBJ1-5,.,TRBV29-1,CSVMNGGNQPQHF,TGCAGCGTGATGAACGGGGGCAATCAGCCCCAGCATTTT
.,14,TRBJ2-7,.,TRBV2,CASSPQLYPYEQYF,TGTGCCAGCAGCCCTCAGTTATACCCCTACGAGCAGTACTTC
.,16,TRBJ2-7,once,TRBV27,CASSSPRETNSYEQYF,TGTGCCAGCAGTTCACCCAGGGAGACTAACTCCTACGAGCAGTACTTC
.,13,TRBJ1-5,.,TRBV19,CGSGDLVNQPQHF,TGTGGTTCGGGGGATCTCGTCAATCAGCCCCAGCATTTT
TRBD1,14,TRBJ1-1,few,TRBV6-4,CASKVTGTNTEAFF,TGTGCCAGCAAAGTGACAGGGACGAACACTGAAGCTTTCTTT
.,15,TRBJ2-1,.,TRBV4-3,CASSRGDLTDNEQFF,TGCGCCAGCAGTCGTGGGGATTTAACGGACAATGAGCAGTTCTTC
.,13,TRBJ1-2,.,TRBV6-4,CASSSGVGFGYTF,TGTGCCAGCAGCTCAGGGGTGGGCTTTGGCTACACCTTC
TRBD1,16,TRBJ2-7,.,TRBV18,CASSPTRTGVTYEQYF,TGTGCCAGCTCACCTACCCGGACAGGGGTTACCTACGAGCAGTACTTC
.,15,TRBJ1-1,.,TRBV5-1,CASSLLRVGYTEAFF,TGCGCCAGCAGCTTGCTACGAGTTGGGTACACTGAAGCTTTCTTT
TRBD1,13,TRBJ2-7,.,TRBV6-6,CASIQQGAGEQYF,TGTGCCAGCATCCAACAGGGGGCAGGAGAGCAGTACTTC
TRBD1,15,TRBJ2-7,.,TRBV6-1,CASFPGVQGAREQYF,TGTGCCAGCTTCCCGGGGGTCCAGGGGGCGAGAGAGCAGTACTTC
.,13,TRBJ2-7,.,TRBV6-1,CASSPRVVYEQYF,TGTGCCAGCAGCCCCAGGGTTGTCTACGAGCAGTACTTC
TRBD2,15,TRBJ2-2,.,TRBV19,CASSGLAGATGELFF,TGTGCCAGTAGTGGACTAGCGGGAGCCACCGGGGAGCTGTTTTTT
.,15,TRBJ1-6,.,TRBV9,CASSVFEGSNSPLHF,TGTGCCAGCAGCGTTTTTGAGGGTAGTAATTCACCCCTCCACTTT
.,15,TRBJ2-3,.,TRBV6-1,CASREDSTSTDTQYF,TGTGCCAGCAGGGAGGACAGTACTAGCACAGATACGCAGTATTTT
.,13,TRBJ2-1,.,TRBV12-5,CASRGAARSTMFF,TGTGCTAGTCGGGGGGCCGCCCGGAGTACAATGTTCTTC
.,14,TRBJ1-2,.,TRBV6-1,CASSGRGGYYGYTF,TGTGCCAGCAGCGGACGGGGAGGATACTATGGCTACACCTTC
.,14,TRBJ1-2,.,TRBV9,CASSVVGGSYGYTF,TGTGCCAGCAGCGTAGTGGGGGGTAGCTATGGCTACACCTTC
.,12,TRBJ1-6,.,TRBV5-1,CASSESNSPLHF,TGCGCCAGCAGCGAGAGTAATTCACCCCTCCACTTT
.,15,TRBJ1-2,.,TRBV27,CASSSSLTGGYGYTF,TGTGCCAGCAGTTCATCCTTGACTGGGGGGTATGGCTACACCTTC
.,17,TRBJ1-1,.,TRBV7-3,CASSSPAHFPRNTEAFF,TGTGCCAGCAGCTCTCCCGCCCACTTCCCGAGGAACACTGAAGCTTTCTTT
.,16,TRBJ1-4,.,TRBV2,CASSESPLGTNEKLFF,TGTGCCAGCAGTGAAAGTCCCTTAGGGACTAATGAAAAACTGTTTTTT
.,16,TRBJ1-1,once,TRBV4-1,CASSQPRGGNSAEAFF,TGCGCCAGCAGCCAACCCAGGGGAGGTAACAGCGCTGAAGCTTTCTTT
.,14,TRBJ1-1,.,TRBV7-2,CASSLGGRDTEAFF,TGTGCCAGCAGCTTAGGGGGGAGGGACACTGAAGCTTTCTTT
.,15,TRBJ2-7,.,TRBV5-1,CASSLGTTTGDEQYF,TGCGCCAGCAGCTTGGGAACTACCACGGGGGACGAGCAGTACTTC
.,14,TRBJ1-5,.,TRBV5-1,CASSPDSPNQPQHF,TGCGCCAGCAGTCCCGACAGTCCAAATCAGCCCCAGCATTTT
TRBD2,16,TRBJ2-1,many,TRBV4-3,CASSQDPGGLYNEQFF,TGCGCCAGCAGCCAAGACCCGGGGGGGCTCTACAATGAGCAGTTCTTC
TRBD1,15,TRBJ2-6,.,TRBV28,CASTSGGAGANVLTF,TGTGCCAGCACCTCAGGGGGAGCTGGGGCCAACGTCCTGACTTTC
.,10,TRBJ1-4,.,TRBV6-5,CASSEGQPFF,TGTGCCAGCAGTGAGGGACAACCGTTTTTT
.,13,TRBJ1-4,.,TRBV19,CASSSRINEKLFF,TGTGCCAGTAGTTCAAGGATCAATGAAAAACTGTTTTTT
.,16,TRBJ2-5,few,TRBV6-5,CASSYLTGVTQETQYF,TGTGCCAGCAGTTACTTAACCGGGGTAACCCAAGAGACCCAGTACTTC
.,14,TRBJ2-3,.,TRBV9,CASSVAAQGNTQYF,TGTGCCAGCAGCGTAGCTGCCCAGGGTAATACGCAGTATTTT
.,15,TRBJ1-4,.,TRBV27,CASSLSGTLSEKLFF,TGTGCCAGCAGTTTATCGGGGACCCTGAGTGAAAAACTGTTTTTT
.,16,TRBJ1-4,.,TRBV9,CASSVSPGATNEKLFF,TGTGCCAGCAGCGTGTCTCCAGGGGCAACTAATGAAAAACTGTTTTTT